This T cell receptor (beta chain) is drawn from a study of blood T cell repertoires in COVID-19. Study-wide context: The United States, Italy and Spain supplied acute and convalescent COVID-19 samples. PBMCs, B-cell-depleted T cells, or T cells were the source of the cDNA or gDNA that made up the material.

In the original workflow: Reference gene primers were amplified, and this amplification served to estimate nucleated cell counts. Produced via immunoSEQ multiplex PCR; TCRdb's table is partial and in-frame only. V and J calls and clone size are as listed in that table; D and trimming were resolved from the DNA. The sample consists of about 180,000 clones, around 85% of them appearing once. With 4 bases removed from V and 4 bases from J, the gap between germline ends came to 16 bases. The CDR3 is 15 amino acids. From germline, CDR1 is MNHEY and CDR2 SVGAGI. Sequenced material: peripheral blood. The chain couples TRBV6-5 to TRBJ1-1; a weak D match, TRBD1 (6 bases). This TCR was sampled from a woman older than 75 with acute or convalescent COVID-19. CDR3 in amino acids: CASSLNRVIGTEAFF. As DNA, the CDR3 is TGTGCCAGCAGTTTAAACAGGGTGATAGGCACTGAAGCTTTCTTT.